This is a list of T cell receptor beta chains from one sample in a study of T cells of healthy individuals. Each CDR3 protein is one row after TCRdb ran MiXCR on the 5' RACE reads. Here the sample spans 85,000 to 100,000 distinct CDR3 sequences, approximately 18% being singletons. The receptor set was obtained from a human donor in good health. The CDR3 runs from the conserved cysteine through the conserved F or W. A D gene is named only where the DNA matches it firmly. Clone size is given for some rows only: seen once, a few or many times, or a class if the clone is expanded.

v_call	j_call	d_call	clone_size	cdr3_aa	cdr3_nt
TRBV25-1	TRBJ1-6	TRBD1	once	CASSAGQEISPLHF	TGTGCCAGCAGTGCGGGACAGGAGATTTCACCCCTCCACTTT
TRBV20-1	TRBJ1-2	-	few	CSARDGVGGSYTF	TGCAGTGCTAGAGATGGAGTTGGGGGAAGCTACACCTTC
TRBV28	TRBJ1-2	-	many	CASSGQWGTHYGYTF	TGTGCCAGCAGTGGCCAGTGGGGGACACACTATGGCTACACCTTC
TRBV7-2	TRBJ2-5	-	-	CASSLGRGGGNQETQYF	TGTGCCAGCAGCTTAGGTCGAGGGGGGGGGAACCAAGAGACCCAGTACTTC
TRBV2	TRBJ1-5	TRBD1	few	CASRDWTGGYNQPQHF	TGTGCCAGCAGGGATTGGACAGGGGGCTACAATCAGCCCCAGCATTTT
TRBV6-2/TRBV6-3	TRBJ2-1	TRBD2	-	CASLSGGAYNEQFF	TGTGCCAGCCTGAGCGGGGGGGCCTACAATGAGCAGTTCTTC
TRBV10-3	TRBJ1-4	TRBD1	many	CAISTSQGASEKLFF	TGTGCCATCAGTACTTCACAGGGGGCAAGTGAAAAACTGTTTTTT
TRBV28	TRBJ2-1	-	few	CASSFSVAGGEQFF	TGTGCCAGCAGTTTCTCTGTAGCCGGTGGAGAGCAGTTCTTC
TRBV2	TRBJ1-4	TRBD1	few	CASMGGTVRFF	TGTGCCAGCATGGGGGGGACAGTAAGGTTTTTT
TRBV20-1	TRBJ1-6	-	-	CSARDFTGSGSPLHF	TGCAGTGCTAGAGATTTCACAGGGTCGGGTTCACCCCTCCACTTT
TRBV28	TRBJ2-5	-	many	CASSLPSEETQYF	TGTGCCAGTTCTCTGCCCAGCGAAGAGACCCAGTACTTC
TRBV6-5	TRBJ1-4	-	few	CASSYSETNEKLFF	TGTGCCAGCAGTTACTCCGAGACTAATGAAAAACTGTTTTTT
TRBV4-3	TRBJ2-7	-	few	CASSQDGREVYEQYF	TGCGCCAGCAGCCAAGACGGGCGGGAAGTCTACGAGCAGTACTTC
TRBV28	TRBJ1-5	-	-	CASRLDAEYKPQHF	TGTGCCAGCAGGTTGGACGCTGAGTACAAGCCCCAGCATTTT
TRBV11-2	TRBJ2-5	TRBD1	-	CASSLGGQREETQYF	TGTGCCAGCAGCTTAGGGGGACAGAGAGAAGAGACCCAGTACTTC
TRBV11-3	TRBJ2-3	TRBD1	many	CASSSGTGRTDTQYF	TGTGCCAGCAGCTCGGGGACAGGGCGCACAGATACGCAGTATTTT
TRBV28	TRBJ2-2	TRBD1	-	CASRTQGAYTGELFF	TGTGCCAGCAGGACACAGGGGGCATACACCGGGGAGCTGTTTTTT
TRBV7-2	TRBJ2-3	-	-	CASSSDGKGTDTQYF	TGTGCCAGCAGTTCGGACGGAAAGGGCACAGATACGCAGTATTTT
TRBV7-9	TRBJ2-7	-	few	CASSAGVAAYEQYF	TGTGCCAGCAGCGCCGGGGTTGCCGCCTACGAGCAGTACTTC
TRBV5-1	TRBJ2-1	-	-	CASTPGTGYNEQFF	TGCGCCAGCACCCCCGGAACAGGTTACAATGAGCAGTTCTTC
TRBV28	TRBJ1-5	-	-	CASSPAGQRHQPQHF	TGTGCCAGCAGCCCCGCTGGGCAACGGCATCAGCCCCAGCATTTT
TRBV28	TRBJ1-3	-	-	CASSLDVSSGNTIYF	TGTGCCAGCAGCCTAGACGTAAGCTCTGGAAACACCATATATTTT
TRBV7-6	TRBJ1-1	-	few	CASSPFGRWNTEAFF	TGTGCCAGCAGCCCTTTTGGGCGTTGGAACACTGAAGCTTTCTTT
TRBV12-3/TRBV12-4	TRBJ2-3	-	-	CASSHRVDTQYF	TGTGCCAGCAGTCACCGAGTGGATACGCAGTATTTT
TRBV28	TRBJ1-2	-	few	CASRRTDIWGYTF	TGTGCCAGCAGACGGACAGATATATGGGGCTACACCTTC
TRBV7-3	TRBJ2-1	TRBD2	few	CASSLSLGGGAGNEQFF	TGTGCCAGCAGCTTATCCCTTGGCGGGGGGGCCGGGAATGAGCAGTTCTTC
TRBV18	TRBJ1-1	-	-	CASSPLGRANTEAFF	TGTGCCAGCTCACCACTGGGACGGGCGAACACTGAAGCTTTCTTT
TRBV7-8	TRBJ1-5	-	few	CASSLVTEGNQPQHF	TGTGCCAGCAGCTTAGTTACAGAGGGCAATCAGCCCCAGCATTTT
TRBV28	TRBJ1-2	-	-	CASSPSRPAGGHGYTF	TGTGCCAGCAGTCCTTCGAGGCCGGCCGGGGGCCATGGCTACACCTTC
TRBV6-5	TRBJ1-1	-	few	CASVPRDSGNTEAFF	TGTGCCAGCGTACCGAGGGATTCGGGGAACACTGAAGCTTTCTTT
TRBV4-2	TRBJ2-3	-	-	CASSQERGNTQYF	TGCGCCAGCAGCCAAGAAAGAGGAAATACGCAGTATTTT
TRBV15	TRBJ1-3	-	few	CATSRETGPGNTIYF	TGTGCCACCAGCAGAGAGACAGGACCTGGAAACACCATATATTTT
TRBV6-1	TRBJ1-4	TRBD1	many	CASSAGTENEKLFF	TGTGCCAGCAGCGCCGGGACAGAGAATGAAAAACTGTTTTTT
TRBV20-1	TRBJ1-1	-	many	CSARNSQGTEAFF	TGCAGTGCTAGGAACTCCCAAGGGACTGAAGCTTTCTTT
TRBV28	TRBJ2-7	-	-	CASSLLTGREQYF	TGTGCCAGCAGTTTACTCACGGGAAGAGAGCAGTACTTC
TRBV6-2/TRBV6-3	TRBJ2-1	-	many	CASRRELGAEQFF	TGTGCCAGCAGGAGGGAACTGGGGGCTGAGCAGTTCTTC
TRBV20-1	TRBJ2-5	-	many	CSAVAEQETQYF	TGCAGTGCTGTAGCGGAGCAAGAGACCCAGTACTTC
TRBV29-1	TRBJ1-1	-	-	CSAIQGIGATEAFF	TGCAGCGCCATACAGGGAATAGGGGCCACTGAAGCTTTCTTT
TRBV7-2	TRBJ2-3	TRBD1	few	CASSFRQGRADTQYF	TGTGCCAGCAGCTTCCGACAGGGCCGGGCAGATACGCAGTATTTT
TRBV3-1	TRBJ2-3	-	few	CASSRRSTDTQYF	TGTGCCAGCAGCCGCCGAAGCACAGATACGCAGTATTTT
TRBV5-1	TRBJ1-4	TRBD1	-	CASSPGTANEKLFF	TGCGCCAGCAGCCCGGGGACAGCTAATGAAAAACTGTTTTTT
TRBV11-2	TRBJ2-1	TRBD2	few	CASSLFDAGAGGEQFF	TGTGCCAGCAGCTTATTTGACGCCGGGGCGGGGGGTGAGCAGTTCTTC
TRBV6-2/TRBV6-3	TRBJ2-1	-	many	CASWNRDNEQFF	TGTGCCAGCTGGAACAGGGACAATGAGCAGTTCTTC
TRBV5-1	TRBJ1-5	TRBD1	-	CASSGTGGKPQHF	TGCGCCAGCAGTGGGACAGGGGGAAAGCCCCAGCATTTT
TRBV5-1	TRBJ1-2	-	-	CASSVLRDPPFYGYTF	TGCGCCAGCAGCGTCCTCCGGGATCCCCCTTTTTATGGCTACACCTTC